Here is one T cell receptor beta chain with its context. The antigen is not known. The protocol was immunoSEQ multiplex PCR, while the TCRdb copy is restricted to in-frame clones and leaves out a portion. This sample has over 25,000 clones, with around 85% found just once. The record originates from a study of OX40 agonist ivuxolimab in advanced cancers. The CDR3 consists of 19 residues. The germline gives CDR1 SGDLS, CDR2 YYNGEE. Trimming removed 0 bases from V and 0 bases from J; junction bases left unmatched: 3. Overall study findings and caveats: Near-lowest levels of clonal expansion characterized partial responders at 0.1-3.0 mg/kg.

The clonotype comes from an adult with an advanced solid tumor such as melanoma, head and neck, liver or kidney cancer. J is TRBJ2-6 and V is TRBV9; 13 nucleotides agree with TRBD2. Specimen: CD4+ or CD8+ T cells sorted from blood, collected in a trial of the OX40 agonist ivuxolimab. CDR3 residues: CASSVDGLAGDSGANVLTF. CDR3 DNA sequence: TGTGCCAGCAGCGTAGATGGACTAGCGGGGGACTCTGGGGCCAACGTCCTGACTTTC.